Below are 27 T cell receptor beta chains sequenced from a single sample in a study of blood T cell repertoires in COVID-19. TCRdb's copy holds only in-frame clones and misses some; the assay was immunoSEQ multiplex PCR. The sample lists 300,000 or so clones, more than 75% occurring once. Sequenced input: PBMCs or T cells enriched from blood (not recorded which). The receptors originated from a woman aged 18-30 years who had recovered from COVID-19.

The chain combines TRBV5-4 with TRBJ2-1; D not resolved. Germline values: CDR1 SGHNT, CDR2 YYREEE (reference sequence). V lost 4 bases and J 7 bases, leaving 9 bases between the germline ends. This CDR3 is built from 12 residues. The CDR3 is CASSQGGNEQFF. CDR3 DNA sequence: TGTGCCAGCAGCCAAGGCGGTAATGAGCAGTTCTTC.

V is TRBV18 and J is TRBJ2-7, with 9 bases aligning to TRBD2. This CDR3 is built from 14 residues. Germline values: CDR1 KGHSH, CDR2 LQKENI. The V and J ends lost 3 bases and 6 bases, in that order; junction bases with no gene match: 6. The CDR3 is CASSPSGGMPEQYF. DNA for the CDR3: TGTGCCAGCTCACCTAGCGGGGGAATGCCCGAGCAGTACTTC.

The chain employs TRBV19 and TRBJ1-2, with TRBD1 matching 7 bases. V lost 6 bases and J lost 8; bases outside the gene matches: 18. Germline-derived CDR1 and CDR2 are LNHDA and SQIVND (reference sequence). The CDR3 extends over 16 amino acids. CDR3 in amino acids: CASSFAVGGFKDGYTF. The CDR3 DNA reads as TGTGCCAGTAGCTTCGCCGTAGGGGGCTTTAAGGACGGCTACACCTTC.

Of note for this clone: One junction end disagrees with the germline gene, perhaps due to a read error. This chain uses TRBV3-1 (or the pseudogene TRBV3-2) with TRBJ2-3; 7 nucleotides match TRBD2. Looked up from germline, CDR1 is LGHDT and CDR2 is YNNKEL (reference sequence). There are 14 residues in the CDR3. CDR3: CASSLQTSKDTQYF. The CDR3 nucleotides are TGTGCCAGCAGTCTCCAGACTAGCAAAGATACGCAGTATTTT.

V gene TRBV7-3 combines with J gene TRBJ2-1; 14 bases map to TRBD2. The CDR3 is 16 residues long. Per the germline V gene, CDR1 is SGHTA and CDR2 is FQGTGA. Trimming took 5 bases from V and 8 from J; bases not matched to a gene: 8. CDR3 amino acids: CASSPQGLAGVHEQFF. As DNA, the CDR3 is TGTGCCAGCAGCCCCCAGGGACTAGCGGGGGTCCATGAGCAGTTCTTC.

In its sample, this clone was seen a few times. The J gene is TRBJ1-1, the V gene TRBV11-1; no clear D. The V end was cut by 5 bases, the J end by 9 bases, with 19 bases between. Per germline, CDR1 SGHAT and CDR2 FQDESV (reference sequence). The CDR3 contains 14 residues. The CDR3 region has the DNA TGTGCCAGCAGCCTCAGTGGGTCCGGGGTTCAAGCTTTCTTT. It encodes CASSLSGSGVQAFF.

This clone was counted once. The rearrangement uses TRBV28 and TRBJ1-4; D perhaps matches TRBD1 (6 bases). This CDR3 contains 16 residues. V lost 2 bases, J lost 8 bases, and 18 bases lay in between. Germline CDR1 is MDHEN and CDR2 is SYDVKM. CDR3 protein: CASSLEDGGSREKLFF. CDR3 bases: TGTGCCAGCAGTTTAGAAGATGGGGGCAGTCGGGAAAAACTGTTTTTT.

The chain recombines TRBV6-5 with TRBJ1-1; 8 bases align to TRBD1. The CDR3 has 15 residues. Trimming removed 5 bases from V and 1 base from J; junction bases left unmatched: 6. The germline V gene has CDR1 MNHEY and CDR2 SVGAGI. CDR3 coding DNA: TGTGCCAGCAGTCCGACAGGGGCCCCGAACACTGAAGCTTTCTTT. Its protein is CASSPTGAPNTEAFF.

The CDR3, as DNA: TGTGCCAGCAGCGTTTTGTCCAGCTATGGCTACACCTTC. It translates to CASSVLSSYGYTF. The rearrangement joins TRBV9 to TRBJ1-2; D gene unclear. V dropped 2 bases and J dropped 4 bases, with 9 bases sitting between them. CDR3 size: 13 residues. The germline CDR1 and CDR2 sequences are SGDLS and YYNGEE.

This clone came up once. The chain joins TRBV29-1 to TRBJ2-1; 12 nucleotides agree with TRBD2. V shed 6 bases and J 7 bases; nucleotides not matched to a gene: 13. CDR1 and CDR2 (germline): SQVTM, ANQGSEA. This CDR3 spans 16 amino acids. The CDR3 DNA reads as TGCAGCGTAACCGGGACGACTAGCGGGAGAATGAATGAGCAGTTCTTC. This sequence encodes CSVTGTTSGRMNEQFF.

The V call is TRBV7-9, the J call TRBJ2-7; 9 nucleotides agree with TRBD2. V dropped 1 base and J dropped 2; count of bases not matched to a gene: 9. CDR3 length equals 17 residues. CDR1 is SEHNR, CDR2 FQNEAQ, per germline (reference sequence). The CDR3 DNA follows: TGTGCCAGCAGCTTAGAGGCTAGCGGGAACCGCCCCTACGAGCAGTACTTC. This translates into CASSLEASGNRPYEQYF.

The V gene is TRBV6-4, the J gene TRBJ1-6; 7 positions agree with TRBD1. Per the germline V gene, CDR1 is MRHNA and CDR2 is SNTAGT. V gave up 2 bases and J gave up 11 bases; unmatched junction bases: 21. The CDR3 runs 19 residues. The CDR3 DNA reads TGTGCCAGCAGTGACGACCGTCGACAGGGTGCTCTCGATACTCCACCCCTCCACTTT. Protein sequence: CASSDDRRQGALDTPPLHF.

This sequence joins TRBV7-9 and TRBJ2-7, with 9 bases lining up with TRBD2. This CDR3 has 15 amino acids. J was trimmed by 2 bases and V by 7 bases; bases with no gene match: 9. Germline V lookup: CDR1 SEHNR, CDR2 FQNEAQ (reference sequence). The CDR3 sequence: CASTRTAGGTYEQYF. The DNA for the CDR3 is TGTGCCAGCACCCGTACAGCGGGGGGAACCTACGAGCAGTACTTC.

The genes are TRBV21-1 and TRBJ1-1; TRBD1, the D gene given by the table, was not confirmed from the DNA. TRBV21-1 is a pseudogene. The CDR3 runs 15 residues. CDR3 sequence reads: CASSKHGRLGPGAFF. The DNA of the CDR3 is TGTGCCAGCAGCAAACACGGCCGCCTGGGGCCTGGAGCTTTCTTT.

There are a few counts of this clone. This chain joins TRBV10-2 and TRBJ2-2; possible D gene TRBD2, 6 bases. The CDR3 consists of 16 residues. Trimming cost V 4 bases and J 2 bases, with 14 bases left between them. From germline, CDR1 is WSHSY and CDR2 SAAADI. The CDR3 reads CASSGVAAVNTGELFF. CDR3 nucleotide sequence: TGCGCCAGCAGTGGGGTAGCGGCTGTCAACACCGGGGAGCTGTTTTTT.

The DNA for the CDR3 is TGTGCCAGCAGCCAAGATCAGGCGTTAGAGCAGTTCTTC. Protein: CASSQDQALEQFF. J is TRBJ2-1 and V is TRBV3-1 (or the pseudogene TRBV3-2); D is unclear. CDR1 LGHDT and CDR2 YNNKEL come from the germline V gene (reference sequence). This CDR3 region has 13 residues. V shed 0 bases and J shed 10 bases, with 10 bases lying between them.

The chain is built from TRBV19 and TRBJ1-4; 9 bases are shared with TRBD1. CDR3 length: 15 residues. After removal of 4 bases from V and 6 bases from J, the junction contained 6 bases not matched to a gene. From germline, CDR1 is LNHDA and CDR2 SQIVND (reference sequence). CDR3 sequence (DNA): TGTGCCAGTAGTAGGCGGACAGGGGAAGATGAAAAACTGTTTTTT. Protein product: CASSRRTGEDEKLFF.

This sequence joins TRBV10-1 and TRBJ1-1, with a tentative D call TRBD1 (5 bases). Trimming pared 3 bases from V and 4 bases from J, leaving 12 bases between. The germline CDR1 and CDR2 sequences are WNHNN and SYGVQD (reference sequence). CDR3 length equals 14 residues. For the CDR3, the DNA is TGCGCCAGCAGTGAACTCCCCGGGGGCACTGAAGCTTTCTTT. Residues: CASSELPGGTEAFF.

The V and J genes are TRBV27 and TRBJ2-2, with D possibly matching TRBD2 (8 bases). Per the germline V gene, CDR1 is MNHEY and CDR2 is SMNVEV (reference sequence). CDR3 size: 21 residues. V lost 3 bases and J lost 3, with 29 bases in between. CDR3 residues: CASSFTASETGAGGHTGELFF. The CDR3 nucleotides read TGTGCCAGCAGTTTCACGGCGTCGGAAACAGGGGCGGGGGGACACACCGGGGAGCTGTTTTTT.

The genes are TRBV2 and TRBJ1-1, with D perhaps matching TRBD1 (5 bases). Germline-derived CDR1 and CDR2 are SNHLY and FYNNEI. The CDR3 totals 16 residues. Trimming shortened V by 5 bases and J by 1 base, and 17 bases separated the two germline ends. DNA of the CDR3: TGTGCCAGCAGTCCTCCCGGGGGGGGGACGAACACTGAAGCTTTCTTT. Translated, it gives CASSPPGGGTNTEAFF.

This clone occurred a few times. Other DNA sequences in the same sample also yield this CDR3. V is TRBV28 and J is TRBJ2-7, with D possibly TRBD2 on 6 matching bases. The CDR3 extends over 15 amino acids. The V gene lost 2 bases and the J gene lost 0 bases, with 11 bases spanning the gap. Germline assignment: CDR1 MDHEN and CDR2 SYDVKM. CDR3 region: CASSLGGASSYEQYF. CDR3 sequence (DNA): TGTGCCAGCAGTTTAGGCGGGGCTAGCTCCTACGAGCAGTACTTC.

This clone was found a few times. The chain uses TRBV6-2 or TRBV6-3 and TRBJ1-1, with no clear D. Between the trimmed V and J ends, which lost 5 bases and 1 base, there was a span of 8 bases. Looked up from germline, CDR1 is MNHEY and CDR2 is SVGEGT. The CDR3 is made up of 13 amino acids. Here the CDR3 reads CASSPRGNTEAFF. In DNA form, the CDR3 reads TGTGCCAGCAGTCCCCGGGGGAACACTGAAGCTTTCTTT.

The chain combines TRBV18 with TRBJ1-5; the D gene is possibly TRBD1 (6 bases). Germline V lookup: CDR1 KGHSH, CDR2 LQKENI. The V end lost 2 bases, the J end lost 4 bases, and 9 bases lay between the germline ends. The CDR3 length is 14 residues. In nucleotides, the CDR3 is TGTGCCAGCTCACCAACAGGGCAGAATCAGCCCCAGCATTTT. Protein product: CASSPTGQNQPQHF.

The J gene is TRBJ2-5, the V gene TRBV19; TRBD2 agrees at 7 bases. Trimming at V came to 5 bases and at J to 5 bases, leaving 8 bases not matched to a gene. The germline CDR1 and CDR2 sequences are LNHDA and SQIVND (reference sequence). This CDR3 region has 14 residues. The CDR3 spells CASSGRDGRETQYF. The CDR3, as DNA: TGTGCCAGTAGTGGCCGCGACGGGAGGGAGACCCAGTACTTC.

The CDR3 DNA reads as TGTGCCAGCAGCCCACGGTCGGGGGGCGCGTCTGGCTACACCTTC. It specifies CASSPRSGGASGYTF. The chain carries TRBV7-3 and TRBJ1-2; a possible D gene is TRBD1 (6 bases). This CDR3 comprises 15 residues. V was trimmed by 5 bases and J by 7 bases, leaving 20 bases between them. Germline CDR1 and CDR2: SGHTA and FQGTGA.

The chain recombines TRBV14 with TRBJ1-1; unclear D gene. Trimming removed 2 bases from V and 3 bases from J, with 7 bases in between. Germline V gives CDR1 SGHDN, CDR2 FVKESK. This CDR3 contains 13 residues. The CDR3 DNA follows: TGTGCCAGCAGCCAAAGGCAGGACACTGAAGCTTTCTTT. The encoded protein is CASSQRQDTEAFF. The full variable domain, its missing parts supplied by reference TRBV14 and TRBJ1-1, is EAGVTQFPSHSVIEKGQTVTLRCDPISGHDNLYWYRRVMGKEIKFLLHFVKESKQDESGMPNNRFLAERTGGTYSTLKVQPAELEDSGVYFCASSQRQDTEAFFGQGTRLTVV.

V and J are TRBV6-2 or TRBV6-3 and TRBJ1-5; D perhaps matches TRBD1 (6 bases). The CDR3 length is 14 residues. Germline values: CDR1 MNHEY, CDR2 SVGEGT. The V and J ends lost 4 bases and 0 bases respectively, with 7 bases between them. For the CDR3, the DNA is TGTGCCAGCAGTTGGACAGATAGCAATCAGCCCCAGCATTTT. It specifies CASSWTDSNQPQHF.